This T cell receptor beta chain was documented in a study of CD8 T cells in Susac syndrome. The V segment lost 3 bases and the J segment 4 bases; nucleotides outside the gene matches: 5. The CDR3 runs to 15 residues. In germline, CDR1 is MNHNY, CDR2 SVGAGI (reference sequence). RNA, at 0.5 to 1 ug, was reverse transcribed with random hexamers. Multiplex immunoSEQ PCR targeted 54 Vbeta and 13 Jbeta TCR beta segments. TCRdb re-derived calls from the immunoSEQ multiplex PCR reads in MiXCR, one entry per CDR3 protein. The sample yields about 160,000 distinct CDR3 sequences, just over 90% seen once. Sequencing of TCR beta drew on CD8+ and CD4+ T cells from blood. Through negative isolation, CD4+ and CD8+ T cells were obtained, while TEMRA cells were enriched using FACS.

The V call is TRBV6-6, the J call TRBJ2-2; 7 bases fit TRBD2. The sequencing sample was made of CD4+ T cells from PBMCs. This clonotype originated in a human donor in good health. CDR3 residues: CASSYREGFTGELFF. The DNA of the CDR3 is TGTGCCAGCAGTTATAGGGAGGGTTTCACCGGGGAGCTGTTTTTT.